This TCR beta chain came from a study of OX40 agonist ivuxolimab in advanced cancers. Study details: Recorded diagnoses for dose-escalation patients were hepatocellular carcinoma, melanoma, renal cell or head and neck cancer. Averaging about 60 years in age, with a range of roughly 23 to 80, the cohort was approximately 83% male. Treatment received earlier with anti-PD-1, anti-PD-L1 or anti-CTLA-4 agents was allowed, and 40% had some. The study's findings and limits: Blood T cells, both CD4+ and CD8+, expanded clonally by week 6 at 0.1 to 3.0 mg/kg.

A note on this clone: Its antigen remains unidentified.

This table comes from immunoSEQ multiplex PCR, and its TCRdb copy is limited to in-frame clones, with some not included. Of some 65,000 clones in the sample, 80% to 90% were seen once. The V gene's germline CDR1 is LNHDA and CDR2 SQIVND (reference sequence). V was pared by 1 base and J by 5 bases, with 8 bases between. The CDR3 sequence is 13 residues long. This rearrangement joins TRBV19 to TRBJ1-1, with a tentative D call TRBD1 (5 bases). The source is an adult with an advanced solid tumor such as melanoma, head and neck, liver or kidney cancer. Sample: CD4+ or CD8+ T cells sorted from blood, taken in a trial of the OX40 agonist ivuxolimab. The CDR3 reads CASSIVSGTEAFF. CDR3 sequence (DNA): TGTGCCAGTAGTATAGTCTCAGGGACTGAAGCTTTCTTT.